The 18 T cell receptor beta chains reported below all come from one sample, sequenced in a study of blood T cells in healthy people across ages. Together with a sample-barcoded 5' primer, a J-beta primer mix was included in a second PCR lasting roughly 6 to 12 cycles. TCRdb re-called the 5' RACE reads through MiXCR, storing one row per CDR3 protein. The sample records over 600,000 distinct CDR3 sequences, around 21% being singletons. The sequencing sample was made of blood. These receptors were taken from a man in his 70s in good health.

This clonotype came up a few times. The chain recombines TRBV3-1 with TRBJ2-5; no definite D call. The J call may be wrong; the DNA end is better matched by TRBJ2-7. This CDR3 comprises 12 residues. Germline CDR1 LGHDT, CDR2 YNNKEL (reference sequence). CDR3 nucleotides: TGTGCCAGCAGCAGCCGGCCCCACGAGCAGTACTTC. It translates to CASSSRPHEQYF.

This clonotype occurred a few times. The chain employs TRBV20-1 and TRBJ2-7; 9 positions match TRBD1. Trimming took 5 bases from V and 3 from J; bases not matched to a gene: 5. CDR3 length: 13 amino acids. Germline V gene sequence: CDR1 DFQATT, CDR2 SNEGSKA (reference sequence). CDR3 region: CSAGGQGGYEQYF. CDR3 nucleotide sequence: TGCAGTGCTGGGGGACAGGGAGGCTACGAGCAGTACTTC.

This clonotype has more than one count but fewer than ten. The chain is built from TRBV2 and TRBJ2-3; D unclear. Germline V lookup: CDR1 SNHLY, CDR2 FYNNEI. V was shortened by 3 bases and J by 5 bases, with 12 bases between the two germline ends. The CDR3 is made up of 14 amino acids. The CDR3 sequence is CASSDSGTRDTQYF. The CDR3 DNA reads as TGTGCCAGCAGTGATAGTGGAACTCGAGATACGCAGTATTTT.

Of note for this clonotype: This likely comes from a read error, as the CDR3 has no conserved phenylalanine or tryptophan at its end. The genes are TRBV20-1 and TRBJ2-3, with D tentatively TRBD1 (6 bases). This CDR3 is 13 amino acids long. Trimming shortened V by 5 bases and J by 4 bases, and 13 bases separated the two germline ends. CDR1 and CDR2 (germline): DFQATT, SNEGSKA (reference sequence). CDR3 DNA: TGCAGTGCTCCAGAGAGGGGGTCAGATACGCAGTATCTT. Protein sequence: CSAPERGSDTQYL.

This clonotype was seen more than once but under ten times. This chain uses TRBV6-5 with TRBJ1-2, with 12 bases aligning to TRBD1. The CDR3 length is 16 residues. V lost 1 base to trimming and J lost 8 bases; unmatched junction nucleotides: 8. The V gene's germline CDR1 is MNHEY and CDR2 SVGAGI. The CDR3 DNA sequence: TGTGCCAGCAGTTACTACGAGGGACAGGGGGCGGGAGGCTACACCTTC. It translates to CASSYYEGQGAGGYTF.

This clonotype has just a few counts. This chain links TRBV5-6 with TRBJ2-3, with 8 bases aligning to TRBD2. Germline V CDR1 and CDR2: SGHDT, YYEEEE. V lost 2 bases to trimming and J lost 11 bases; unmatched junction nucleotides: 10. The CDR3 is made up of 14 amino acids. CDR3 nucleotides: TGTGCCAGCAGCTTTGAGCGGGAGAACGTTGTGCAGTATTTT. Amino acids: CASSFERENVVQYF.

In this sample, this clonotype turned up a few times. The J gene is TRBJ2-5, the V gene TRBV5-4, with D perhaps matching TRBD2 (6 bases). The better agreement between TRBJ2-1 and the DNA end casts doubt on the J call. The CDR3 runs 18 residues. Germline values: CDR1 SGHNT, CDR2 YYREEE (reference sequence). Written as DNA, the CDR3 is TGTGCCAGCAGCTTGGGCACTAAGACTCGCGGGGCCAACAATGAGCAGTTCTTC. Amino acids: CASSLGTKTRGANNEQFF.

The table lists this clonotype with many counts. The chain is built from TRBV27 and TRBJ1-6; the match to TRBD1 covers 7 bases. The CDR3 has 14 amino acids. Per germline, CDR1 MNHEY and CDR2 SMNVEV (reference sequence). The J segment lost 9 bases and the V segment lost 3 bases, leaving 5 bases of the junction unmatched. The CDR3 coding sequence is TGTGCCAGCAGTTTTACAGGGGTTGGTTCACCCCTCCACTTT. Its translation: CASSFTGVGSPLHF.

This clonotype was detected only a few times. Here the CDR3 DNA reads TGTGCCAGCAGTCCGTTGGCGGGGGCCGGGTCTGAAGCTTTCTTT. It yields the protein CASSPLAGAGSEAFF. The chain couples TRBV12-3 or TRBV12-4 to TRBJ1-1; tentative D call: TRBD1 (6 bases). V gave up 5 bases and J gave up 6 bases, with 19 bases separating them. The length of the CDR3 is 15 residues.

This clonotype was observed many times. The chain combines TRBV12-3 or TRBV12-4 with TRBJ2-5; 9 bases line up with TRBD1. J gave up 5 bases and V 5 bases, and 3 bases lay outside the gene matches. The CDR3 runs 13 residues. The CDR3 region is CASSRGTGETQYF. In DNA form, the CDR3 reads TGTGCCAGCAGTAGGGGGACAGGGGAGACCCAGTACTTC.

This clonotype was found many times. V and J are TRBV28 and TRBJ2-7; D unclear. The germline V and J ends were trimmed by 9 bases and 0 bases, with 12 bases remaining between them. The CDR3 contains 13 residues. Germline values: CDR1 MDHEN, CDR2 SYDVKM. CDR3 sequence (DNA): TGTGCCAGTGCGACATATAGCTCCTACGAGCAGTACTTC. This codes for CASATYSSYEQYF.

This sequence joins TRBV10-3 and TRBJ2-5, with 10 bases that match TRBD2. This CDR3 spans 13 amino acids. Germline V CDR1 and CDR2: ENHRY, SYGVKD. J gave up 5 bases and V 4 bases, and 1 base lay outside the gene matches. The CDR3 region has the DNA TGTGCCATCAGTGCTAGCGGGAGTGAGACCCAGTACTTC. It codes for CAISASGSETQYF.

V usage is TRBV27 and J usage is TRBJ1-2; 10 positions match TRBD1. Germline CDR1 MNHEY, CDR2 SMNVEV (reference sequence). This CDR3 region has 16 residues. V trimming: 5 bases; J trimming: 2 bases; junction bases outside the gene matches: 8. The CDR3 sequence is CASSKMGTGVNYGYTF. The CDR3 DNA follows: TGTGCCAGCAGTAAAATGGGGACAGGGGTAAACTATGGCTACACCTTC.

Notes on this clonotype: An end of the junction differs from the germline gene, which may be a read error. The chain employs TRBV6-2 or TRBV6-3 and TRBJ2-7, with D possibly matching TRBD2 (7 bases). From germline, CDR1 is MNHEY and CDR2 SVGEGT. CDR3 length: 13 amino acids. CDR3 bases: TGTACCAGCAGGGGAGGGGCGGTCTACGAGCAGTACTTC. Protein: CTSRGGAVYEQYF.

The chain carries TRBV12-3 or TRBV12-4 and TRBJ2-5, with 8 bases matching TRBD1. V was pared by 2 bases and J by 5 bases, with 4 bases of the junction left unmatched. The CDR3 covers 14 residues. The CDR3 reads CASSLMTGEETQYF. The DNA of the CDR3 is TGTGCCAGCAGTTTAATGACAGGGGAGGAGACCCAGTACTTC.

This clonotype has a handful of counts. CDR3 sequence (DNA): TGTGCCAGCAGTTTCTCGAGTGACTCTGGGGCCAACGTCCTGACTTTC. The encoded protein is CASSFSSDSGANVLTF. The chain joins TRBV2 to TRBJ2-6, with unresolved D. V was pared by 5 bases and J by 0 bases, with 11 bases between. The germline V gene encodes CDR1 SNHLY and CDR2 FYNNEI. The CDR3 loop spans 16 amino acids.

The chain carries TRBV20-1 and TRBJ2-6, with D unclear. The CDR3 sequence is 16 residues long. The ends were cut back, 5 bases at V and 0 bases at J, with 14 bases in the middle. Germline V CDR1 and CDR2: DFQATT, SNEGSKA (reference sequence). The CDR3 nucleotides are TGCAGTGCTGGCCTCTTGGAATACTCTGGGGCCAACGTCCTGACTTTC. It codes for CSAGLLEYSGANVLTF.

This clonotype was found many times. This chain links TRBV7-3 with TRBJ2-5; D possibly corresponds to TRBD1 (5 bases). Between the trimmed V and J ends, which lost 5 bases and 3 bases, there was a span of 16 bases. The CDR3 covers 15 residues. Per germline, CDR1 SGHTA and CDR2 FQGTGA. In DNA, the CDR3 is TGTGCCAGCAGCCCCTCCTGGACAACCAAAGAGACCCAGTACTTC. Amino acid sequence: CASSPSWTTKETQYF.